What follows is one T cell receptor (beta chain) and its context. The protocol was immunoSEQ multiplex PCR, while the TCRdb copy is restricted to in-frame clones and leaves out a portion. The sample records approximately 260,000 clones, about 93% being singletons. The sample is drawn from a study of blood T cell repertoires in COVID-19. Study summary: Sites in the United States, Italy and Spain provided acute and convalescent COVID-19 samples. Sources were T cells, B-cell-depleted T cells, or PBMCs; the material itself was cDNA or gDNA.

The junction had 10 bases not matched to a gene; V was cut back by 10 bases and J by 8 bases. The germline V gene encodes CDR1 SNHLY and CDR2 FYNNEI. CDR3 length equals 13 residues. The sequence was obtained from a woman aged 18-35 years who had recovered from COVID-19. Material: PBMCs or T cells enriched from blood (not recorded which). The rearrangement joins TRBV2 to TRBJ1-4; 7 bases line up with TRBD1. The DNA for the CDR3 is TGTGCCACGATGACAGGGAGGCTGGAAAAACTGTTTTTT. Residues: CATMTGRLEKLFF.